This T cell receptor (beta chain) is drawn from a study of CD8+ T cells in alopecia areata (dated by TCRdb to the late 2010s). Notes on the research overall: Treated patients were enrolled in an open-label pilot trial of oral tofacitinib, 5 to 10 mg twice daily, for moderate-to-severe alopecia areata. Patients received tofacitinib for 6 to 18 months and were then followed off drug for 6 months to check for delayed response and recurrence. In both human patients and the C3H/HeJ mouse model, the study applied high-throughput TCRbeta sequencing to look at T cell clonal expansion in alopecia areata. Scalp tissue and sorted CD4+ and CD8+ peripheral blood T cells from patchy and totalis/universalis alopecia areata patients and from healthy controls were covered by human TCRbeta sequencing. Patients on tofacitinib were biopsied at baseline and after 4 and 24 weeks of treatment, and several of the patients also had a later scalp biopsy. Scalp clonality was compared among normal scalp (n=4), patchy alopecia areata scalp (n=8), and alopecia totalis/universalis scalp (n=8). The RNA source kit depended on sample type: the PAXgene miRNA kit for fixed scalp, the miRNeasy kit for PBMCs, and the RNeasy kit for mouse skin. immunoSEQ multiplex PCR using 35 Vbeta forward primers and 13 Jbeta reverse primers was used to amplify TCRbeta CDR3 regions.

The receptor library was made with the immunoSEQ multiplex PCR assay. To provide template for TCR sequencing, every sample had RNA extracted and reverse transcribed into cDNA. SuperScript III was used to make first-strand cDNA, primed with a 2:1 mix of oligo-dT and random hexamers. A synthetic immune receptor repertoire was used to assess amplification bias, and residual bias was removed computationally. As for how the authors treated the data: After raw reads were preprocessed to remove errors, the CDR3 was defined following IMGT conventions as running from the conserved cysteine to phenylalanine. Clonality was computed by normalizing Shannon entropy by log2 of the number of productive unique TCRs and subtracting the result from 1. Whether each scalp clone was CD4 or CD8 was inferred by checking scalp TCRbeta sequences against the CD4 and CD8 repertoires from sorted blood. Sourced from immuneACCESS, this table was stored by TCRdb with only in-frame sequences that have V and J called. A share of the clones is absent; for the studies checked, an unresolved V gene accounts for under half, and the remainder has no known explanation. The D gene and trimming were derived from the DNA, and the V and J assignments and clone size from that table. The sample table holds about 150,000 clones, of which 50% to 65% were seen once. Of the sample, roughly a fifth is held by the ten largest clones.

The investigation overall reported the following: Unlike mouse skin, which is dominated by gammadelta T cells, normal human skin has resident alphabeta T cells that are also sequenced, and this complicates analysis of the scalp TCR repertoire. Shared TCR sequences between patients were less evident than in mice, which may be partly attributable to HLA diversity in the patient population. Compared with normal scalp, lesional scalp had higher clonality and more expanded CD8+ clones, particularly in alopecia totalis/universalis, a pattern that suggests antigenic drive.

The CDR3 starts with the cysteine, ends with the phenylalanine, and has 16 residues. Left in the record is the CDR3 DNA by itself, 48 bases read in frame from the first base. Trimmed from V: 4 bases; trimmed from J: 8 bases; junction bases lacking a gene match: 7. According to the germline V gene (reference sequence), CDR1 reads PRHDT and CDR2 reads FYEKMQ. The time point label, read with the paper, signifies: baseline before oral tofacitinib. Peripheral blood and lesional scalp punch biopsies were obtained from patients with alopecia areata. After PBMCs were isolated by density centrifugation and stained for CD3, CD4 and CD8, a FACSAria was used to sort CD4+ and CD8+ T cells. This clone was seen once. Its specific antigen is unknown. Nothing much larger sits one base from this clone, and base qualities are not available.

The source is a human donor with alopecia areata. The rearranged chain carries TRBV13 and TRBJ1-6; 11 bases in between match TRBD1. Specimen: CD8+ T cells sorted from blood, collected at week 0. The sequence in DNA is TGTGCCAGCAGCTCCTCCGGGACAGGGGGTGATTCACCCCTCCACTTT. Its protein product is CASSSSGTGGDSPLHF.